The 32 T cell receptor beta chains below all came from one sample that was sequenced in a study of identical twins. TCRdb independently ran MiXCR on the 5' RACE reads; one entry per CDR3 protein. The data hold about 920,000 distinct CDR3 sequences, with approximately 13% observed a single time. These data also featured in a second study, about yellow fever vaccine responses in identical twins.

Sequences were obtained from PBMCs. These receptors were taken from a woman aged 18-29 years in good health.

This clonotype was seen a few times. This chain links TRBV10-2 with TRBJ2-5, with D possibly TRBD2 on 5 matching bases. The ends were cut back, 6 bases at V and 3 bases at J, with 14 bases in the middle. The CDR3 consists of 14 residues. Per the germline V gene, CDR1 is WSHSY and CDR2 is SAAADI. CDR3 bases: TGCGCCAGCAGACTAGACCCGGCGGAAGAGACCCAGTACTTC. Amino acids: CASRLDPAEETQYF.

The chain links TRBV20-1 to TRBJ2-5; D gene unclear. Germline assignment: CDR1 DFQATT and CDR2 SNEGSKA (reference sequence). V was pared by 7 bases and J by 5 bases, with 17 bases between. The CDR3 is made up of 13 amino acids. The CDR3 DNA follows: TGCAGTGGGTTCAGAATCGTCGGCGAGACCCAGTACTTC. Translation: CSGFRIVGETQYF.

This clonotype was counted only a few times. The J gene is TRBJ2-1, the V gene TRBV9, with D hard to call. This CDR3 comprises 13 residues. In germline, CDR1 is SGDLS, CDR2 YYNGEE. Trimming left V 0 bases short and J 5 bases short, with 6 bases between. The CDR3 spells CASSVGPNNEQFF. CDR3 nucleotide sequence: TGTGCCAGCAGCGTAGGACCAAACAATGAGCAGTTCTTC.

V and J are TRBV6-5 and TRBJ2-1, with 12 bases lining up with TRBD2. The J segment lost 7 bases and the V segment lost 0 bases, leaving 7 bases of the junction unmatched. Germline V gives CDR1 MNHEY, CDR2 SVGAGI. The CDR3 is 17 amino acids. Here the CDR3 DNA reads TGTGCCAGCAGTTACTCACTCGTACTAGCGGGAGGAAATGAGCAGTTCTTC. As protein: CASSYSLVLAGGNEQFF.

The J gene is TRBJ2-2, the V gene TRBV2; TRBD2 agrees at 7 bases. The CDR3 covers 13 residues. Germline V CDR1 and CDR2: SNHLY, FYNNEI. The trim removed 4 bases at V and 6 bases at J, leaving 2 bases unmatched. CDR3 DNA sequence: TGTGCCAGCAGTGGACTAGCTGCCGGGGAGCTGTTTTTT. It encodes CASSGLAAGELFF.

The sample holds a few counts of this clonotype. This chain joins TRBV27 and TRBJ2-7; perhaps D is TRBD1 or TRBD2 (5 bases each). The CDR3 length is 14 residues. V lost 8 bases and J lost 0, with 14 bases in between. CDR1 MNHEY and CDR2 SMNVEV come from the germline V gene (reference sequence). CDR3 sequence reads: CASQREGSSYEQYF. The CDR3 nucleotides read TGTGCCAGCCAGCGCGAGGGGAGCTCCTACGAGCAGTACTTC.

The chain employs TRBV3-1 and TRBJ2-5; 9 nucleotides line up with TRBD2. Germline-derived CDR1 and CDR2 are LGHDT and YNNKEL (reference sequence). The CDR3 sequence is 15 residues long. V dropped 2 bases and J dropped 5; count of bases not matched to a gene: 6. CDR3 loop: CASSQSAGGRETQYF. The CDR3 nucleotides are TGTGCCAGCAGCCAATCTGCGGGGGGGCGGGAGACCCAGTACTTC.

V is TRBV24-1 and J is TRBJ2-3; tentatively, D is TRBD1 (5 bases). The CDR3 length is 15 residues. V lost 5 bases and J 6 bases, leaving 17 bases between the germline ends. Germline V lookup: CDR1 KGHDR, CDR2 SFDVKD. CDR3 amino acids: CATSATPDQGDTQYF. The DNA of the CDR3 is TGTGCCACCAGTGCAACGCCCGATCAGGGTGATACGCAGTATTTT.

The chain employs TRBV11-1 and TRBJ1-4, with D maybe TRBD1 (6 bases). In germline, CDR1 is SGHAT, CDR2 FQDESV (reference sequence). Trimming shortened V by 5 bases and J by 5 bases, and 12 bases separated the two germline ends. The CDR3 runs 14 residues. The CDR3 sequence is CASSPDSKNEKLFF. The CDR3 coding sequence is TGTGCCAGCAGCCCGGACAGCAAAAATGAAAAACTGTTTTTT. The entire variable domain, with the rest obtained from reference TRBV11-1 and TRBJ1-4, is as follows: EAEVAQSPRYKITEKSQAVAFWCDPISGHATLYWYRQILGQGPELLVQFQDESVVDDSQLPKDRFSAERLKGVDSTLKIQPAELGDSAMYLCASSPDSKNEKLFFGSGTQLSVL.

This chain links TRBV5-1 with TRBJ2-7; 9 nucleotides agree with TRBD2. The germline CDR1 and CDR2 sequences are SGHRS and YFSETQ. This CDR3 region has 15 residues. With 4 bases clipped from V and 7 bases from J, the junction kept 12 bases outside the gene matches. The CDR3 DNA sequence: TGCGCCAGCAGCCCTTCGGCGGGAGGGCCTTGGGAGCAGTACTTC. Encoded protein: CASSPSAGGPWEQYF.

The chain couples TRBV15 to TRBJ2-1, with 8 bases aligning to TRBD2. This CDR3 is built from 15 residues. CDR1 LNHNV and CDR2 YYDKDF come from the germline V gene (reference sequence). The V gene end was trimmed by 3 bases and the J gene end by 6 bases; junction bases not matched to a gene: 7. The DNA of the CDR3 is TGTGCCACCAGCAGCGCGGGAGGAAACTTCAATGAGCAGTTCTTC. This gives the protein CATSSAGGNFNEQFF.

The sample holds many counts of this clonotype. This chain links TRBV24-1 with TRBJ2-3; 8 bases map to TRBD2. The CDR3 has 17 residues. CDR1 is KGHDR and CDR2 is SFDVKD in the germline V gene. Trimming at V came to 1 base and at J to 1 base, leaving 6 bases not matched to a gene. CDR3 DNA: TGTGCCACCAGTGATTTTATAGCGGGAAGCGGCACAGATACGCAGTATTTT. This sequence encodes CATSDFIAGSGTDTQYF.

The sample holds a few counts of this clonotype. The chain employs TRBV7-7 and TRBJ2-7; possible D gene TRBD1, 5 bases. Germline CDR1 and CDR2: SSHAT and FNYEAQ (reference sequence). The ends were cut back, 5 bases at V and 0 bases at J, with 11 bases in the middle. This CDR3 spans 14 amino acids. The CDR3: CASSPRQNSYEQYF. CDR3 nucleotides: TGTGCCAGCAGCCCAAGACAGAACTCCTACGAGCAGTACTTC. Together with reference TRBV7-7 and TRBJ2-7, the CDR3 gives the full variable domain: GAGVSQSPRYKVTKRGQDVTLRCDPISSHATLYWYQQALGQGPEFLTYFNYEAQPDKSGLPSDRFSAERPEGSISTLTIQRTEQRDSAMYRCASSPRQNSYEQYFGPGTRLTVT.

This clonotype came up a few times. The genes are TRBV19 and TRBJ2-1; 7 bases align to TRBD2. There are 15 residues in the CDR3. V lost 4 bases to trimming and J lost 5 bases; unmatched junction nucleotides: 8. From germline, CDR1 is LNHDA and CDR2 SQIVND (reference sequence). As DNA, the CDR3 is TGTGCCAGTAGTACCCGACTAGCTGGTAACAATGAGCAGTTCTTC. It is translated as CASSTRLAGNNEQFF.

CDR3 protein: CSARGTSGGPDTQYF. The CDR3 bases are TGCAGTGCTAGGGGGACTAGCGGGGGCCCAGATACGCAGTATTTT. The J gene is TRBJ2-3, the V gene TRBV20-1; TRBD2 matches at 14 bases. CDR1 and CDR2 (germline): DFQATT, SNEGSKA (reference sequence). The CDR3 runs to 15 residues. Germline trimming cut 3 bases from V and 4 bases from J; bases unmatched to any gene: 3.

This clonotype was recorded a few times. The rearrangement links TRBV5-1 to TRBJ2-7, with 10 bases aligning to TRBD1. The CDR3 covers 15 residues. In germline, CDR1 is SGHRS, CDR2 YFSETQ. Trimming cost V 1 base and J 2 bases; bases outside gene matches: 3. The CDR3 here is CASSLRTGGTYEQYV. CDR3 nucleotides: TGCGCCAGCAGCTTGAGGACAGGGGGGACCTACGAGCAGTACGTC.

The CDR3 DNA reads TGCGCCAGCAGCCATTCCGGGGTGATGAACACTGAAGCTTTCTTT. It translates to CASSHSGVMNTEAFF. The chain is built from TRBV4-1 and TRBJ1-1; no clear D gene. Germline values: CDR1 MGHRA, CDR2 YSYEKL. CDR3 length: 15 amino acids. The germline V and J ends were trimmed by 3 bases and 0 bases, with 11 bases remaining between them.

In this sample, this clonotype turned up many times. Here the CDR3 reads CASSGSAGNEQYF. Here the CDR3 DNA reads TGTGCCAGCAGTGGGTCGGCAGGGAACGAGCAGTACTTC. V usage is TRBV25-1 and J usage is TRBJ2-7; a possible D gene is TRBD1 (5 bases). Trimming shortened V by 4 bases and J by 5 bases, and 12 bases separated the two germline ends. The length of the CDR3 is 13 residues. In germline, CDR1 is MGHDK, CDR2 SYGVNS.

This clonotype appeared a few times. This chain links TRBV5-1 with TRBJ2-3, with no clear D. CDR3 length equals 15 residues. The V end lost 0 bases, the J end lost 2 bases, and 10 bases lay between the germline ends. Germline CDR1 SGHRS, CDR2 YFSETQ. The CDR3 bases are TGCGCCAGCAGCTTGGACCGACGATTCACAGATACGCAGTATTTT. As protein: CASSLDRRFTDTQYF. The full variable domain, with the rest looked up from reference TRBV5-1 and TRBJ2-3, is KAGVTQTPRYLIKTRGQQVTLSCSPISGHRSVSWYQQTPGQGLQFLFEYFSETQRNKGNFPGRFSGRQFSNSRSEMNVSTLELGDSALYLCASSLDRRFTDTQYFGPGTRLTVL.

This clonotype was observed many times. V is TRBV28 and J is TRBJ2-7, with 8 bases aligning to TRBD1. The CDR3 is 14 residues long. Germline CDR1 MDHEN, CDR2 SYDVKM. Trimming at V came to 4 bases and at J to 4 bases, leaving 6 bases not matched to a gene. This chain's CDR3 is CASSWDRLGYEQYF. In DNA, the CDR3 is TGTGCCAGCAGTTGGGACAGGTTAGGGTACGAGCAGTACTTC.

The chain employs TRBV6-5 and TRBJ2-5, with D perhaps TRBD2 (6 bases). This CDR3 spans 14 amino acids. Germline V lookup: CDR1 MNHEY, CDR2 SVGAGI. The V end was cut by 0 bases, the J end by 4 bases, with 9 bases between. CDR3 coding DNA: TGTGCCAGCAGTTACTCTAGCGGCGCAGAGACCCAGTACTTC. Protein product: CASSYSSGAETQYF.

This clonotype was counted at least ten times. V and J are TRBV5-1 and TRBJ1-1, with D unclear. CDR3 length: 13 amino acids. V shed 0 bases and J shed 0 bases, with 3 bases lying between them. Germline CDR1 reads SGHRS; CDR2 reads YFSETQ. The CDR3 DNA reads TGCGCCAGCAGCTTGGACATGAACACTGAAGCTTTCTTT. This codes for CASSLDMNTEAFF.

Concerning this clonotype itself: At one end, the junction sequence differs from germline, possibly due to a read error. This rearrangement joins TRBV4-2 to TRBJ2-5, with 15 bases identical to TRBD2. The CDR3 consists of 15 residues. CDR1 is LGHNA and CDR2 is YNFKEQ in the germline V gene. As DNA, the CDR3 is TGTGCCAGCAGCCAAGCAGGACTAGCGGGAGGGCCCATCAACTTC. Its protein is CASSQAGLAGGPINF.

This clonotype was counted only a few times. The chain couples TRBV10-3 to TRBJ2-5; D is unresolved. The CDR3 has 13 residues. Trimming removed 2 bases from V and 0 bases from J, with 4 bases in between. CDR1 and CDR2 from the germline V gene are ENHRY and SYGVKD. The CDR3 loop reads CAISERYQETQYF. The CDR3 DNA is TGTGCCATCAGTGAGAGGTACCAAGAGACCCAGTACTTC.

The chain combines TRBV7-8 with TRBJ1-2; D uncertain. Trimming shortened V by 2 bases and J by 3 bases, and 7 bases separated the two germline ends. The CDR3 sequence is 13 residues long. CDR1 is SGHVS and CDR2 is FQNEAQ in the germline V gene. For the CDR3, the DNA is TGTGCCAGCAGCTTATTATCGTACTATGGCTACACCTTC. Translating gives CASSLLSYYGYTF. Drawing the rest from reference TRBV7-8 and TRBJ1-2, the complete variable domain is GAGVSQSPRYKVAKRGQDVALRCDPISGHVSLFWYQQALGQGPEFLTYFQNEAQLDKSGLPSDRFFAERPEGSVSTLKIQRTQQEDSAVYLCASSLLSYYGYTFGSGTRLTVV.

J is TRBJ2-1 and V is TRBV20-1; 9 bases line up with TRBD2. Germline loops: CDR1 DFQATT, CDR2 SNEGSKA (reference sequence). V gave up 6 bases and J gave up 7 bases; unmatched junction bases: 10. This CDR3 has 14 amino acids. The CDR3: CSAQRGARLNEQFF. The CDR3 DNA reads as TGCAGTGCCCAGCGGGGGGCTAGGTTAAATGAGCAGTTCTTC.

CDR3 DNA: TGCGCCAGCAGCACAACAACGGTCTATGGCTACACCTTC. Translated: CASSTTTVYGYTF. V and J are TRBV5-1 and TRBJ1-2; D gene unclear. The germline V gene has CDR1 SGHRS and CDR2 YFSETQ. Trimming cost V 4 bases and J 4 bases, with 11 bases left between them. The CDR3 loop spans 13 amino acids.

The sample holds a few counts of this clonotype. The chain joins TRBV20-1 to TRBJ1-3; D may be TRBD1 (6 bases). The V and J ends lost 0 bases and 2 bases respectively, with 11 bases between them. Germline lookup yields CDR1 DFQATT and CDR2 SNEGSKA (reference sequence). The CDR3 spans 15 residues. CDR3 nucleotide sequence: TGCAGTGCTAGAGAAGGGGGGGCAGCTGGAAACACCATATATTTT. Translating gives CSAREGGAAGNTIYF.

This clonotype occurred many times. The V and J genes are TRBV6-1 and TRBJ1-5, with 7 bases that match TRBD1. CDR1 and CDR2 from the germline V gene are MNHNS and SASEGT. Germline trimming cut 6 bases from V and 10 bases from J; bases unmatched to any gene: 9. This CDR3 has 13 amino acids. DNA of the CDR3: TGTGCCAGCAGGCCGGGACAGAAGGGACCCCAGCATTTT. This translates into CASRPGQKGPQHF.

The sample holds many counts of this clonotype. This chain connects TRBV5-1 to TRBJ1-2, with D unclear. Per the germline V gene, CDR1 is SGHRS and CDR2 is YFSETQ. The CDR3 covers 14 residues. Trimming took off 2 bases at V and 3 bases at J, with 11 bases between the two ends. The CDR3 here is CASSFGEWDYGYTF. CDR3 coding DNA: TGCGCCAGCAGCTTTGGGGAGTGGGACTATGGCTACACCTTC.

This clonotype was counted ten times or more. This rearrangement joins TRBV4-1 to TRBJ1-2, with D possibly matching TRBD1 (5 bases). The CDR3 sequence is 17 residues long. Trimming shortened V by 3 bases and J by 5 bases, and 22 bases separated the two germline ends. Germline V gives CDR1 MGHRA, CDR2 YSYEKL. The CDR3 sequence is CASSQPGPARGWYGYTF. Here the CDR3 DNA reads TGCGCCAGCAGCCAGCCGGGACCGGCTAGGGGATGGTATGGCTACACCTTC.

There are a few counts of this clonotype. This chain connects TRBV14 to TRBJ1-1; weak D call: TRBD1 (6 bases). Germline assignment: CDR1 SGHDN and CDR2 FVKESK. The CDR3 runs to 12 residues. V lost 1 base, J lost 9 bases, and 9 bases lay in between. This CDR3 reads CASSQGTVKAFF. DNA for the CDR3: TGTGCCAGCAGCCAAGGGACAGTTAAAGCTTTCTTT.